This T cell receptor (beta chain) is drawn from a study of blood T cell repertoires in COVID-19. The overall study: From the United States, Italy and Spain came samples of acute and convalescent COVID-19. T cells, B-cell-depleted T cells, or PBMCs provided the cDNA or gDNA that served as material.

The authors' processing: Reference gene primer amplification yielded estimated nucleated cell counts. Profiling relied on immunoSEQ multiplex PCR, and the TCRdb table lists in-frame clones only, not all of them. V and J calls and clone size follow that table, whereas D and trimming were derived from the DNA. The data show 85,000 to 95,000 clones, approximately 89% seen once. The CDR3 has 15 amino acids. V dropped 5 bases and J dropped 2 bases, with 15 bases sitting between them. CDR1 is MNHNY and CDR2 is SVGAGI in the germline V gene (reference sequence). This clone was counted only a few times. This receptor was identified in a woman over 75 with active COVID-19. The sequenced material came from peripheral blood. This chain connects TRBV6-6 to TRBJ2-5, with D tentatively TRBD1 (5 bases). CDR3 coding DNA: TGTGCCAGCAGTCCCCATCTAGGGGCGCAAGAGACCCAGTACTTC. Translating gives CASSPHLGAQETQYF.